A selection of T cell receptor beta chains follows, all from one sample in a study of vaccination effects on CD4 cells after COVID-19. Their specific antigens are unknown. Sequencing used immunoSEQ multiplex PCR; TCRdb keeps in-frame clones, though not all of them. The sample includes more than 20,000 clones, around 75% seen only once; the top ten take approximately 40%. The material sequenced was CD4+ T cells from PBMCs cultured with a peptide pool, taken before COVID-19 vaccination. The receptors stem from a human donor who had a prior SARS-CoV-2 infection. The CDR3 runs from the conserved cysteine through the conserved F or W. Fields, in order: clone size, V gene, D gene, J gene, CDR3 protein, CDR3 DNA. A D gene is named only where the DNA matches it firmly. Size is stated for part of the rows, as once, few or many counts, or as a class when the clone is expanded.

>-|TRBV11-2|TRBD2|TRBJ2-7
CASSFAGVAGGLVGEQYF
TGTGCCAGCAGCTTCGCTGGGGTAGCGGGAGGGCTTGTCGGCGAGCAGTACTTC
>-|TRBV12-3/TRBV12-4|-|TRBJ1-2
CASSYGRGVGTF
TGTGCCAGCAGTTATGGCCGGGGCGTTGGCACCTTC
>-|TRBV7-9|TRBD1|TRBJ2-5
CASSSTSGTGETQYF
TGTGCCAGCAGCTCTACTTCCGGGACAGGGGAGACCCAGTACTTC
>-|TRBV15|-|TRBJ2-1
CATSRDWGNEQFF
TGTGCCACCAGCAGAGATTGGGGAAATGAGCAGTTCTTC
>-|TRBV19|-|TRBJ2-7
CASSRDNRLVGEQYF
TGTGCCAGTAGTAGGGACAACCGGCTGGTGGGTGAGCAGTACTTC
>-|TRBV11-2|TRBD1|TRBJ2-7
CASSLVGGTGAYEQYF
TGTGCCAGCAGCTTAGTCGGGGGGACAGGGGCCTACGAGCAGTACTTC
>few|TRBV14|-|TRBJ1-1
CASAGRGAMNTEAFF
TGTGCCAGCGCAGGGCGGGGGGCGATGAACACTGAAGCTTTCTTT
>-|TRBV5-1|-|TRBJ2-1
CASSDVNPSPYNEQFF
TGCGCCAGCAGCGATGTAAATCCGTCGCCCTACAATGAGCAGTTCTTC
>-|TRBV12-3/TRBV12-4|-|TRBJ2-1
CASSFSARNEQFF
TGTGCCAGCAGTTTTAGTGCTAGGAATGAGCAGTTCTTC
>-|TRBV18|-|TRBJ2-1
CASSPNPSDEQFF
TGTGCCAGCTCACCAAATCCCAGCGACGAGCAGTTCTTC
>once|TRBV24-1|TRBD2|TRBJ2-1
CATSGRSGSMNEQFF
TGTGCCACCAGTGGTAGGAGCGGGAGTATGAATGAGCAGTTCTTC